This T cell receptor beta chain was observed in a study of blood T cell repertoires in COVID-19. As for the study in general: Researchers got acute and convalescent COVID-19 samples from the United States, Italy and Spain. From T cells, B-cell-depleted T cells, or PBMCs came the material, which was cDNA or gDNA.

Original processing notes: The authors estimated nucleated cell counts from reference gene primer amplification. Clones were read by immunoSEQ multiplex PCR, and TCRdb kept only the in-frame ones, dropping some. The D gene and trimming were derived from the DNA, and the V and J assignments and clone size from that table. The data contain about 240,000 clones, roughly 88% of them seen just once; the ten biggest clones take up about 12%. J gave up 2 bases and V 7 bases, and 8 bases lay outside the gene matches. Germline V gene sequence: CDR1 SQVTM, CDR2 ANQGSEA. This CDR3 is 14 amino acids long. This receptor was obtained from a man at least 80 years old with acute or convalescent COVID-19. The chain joins TRBV29-1 to TRBJ1-1; 9 bases match TRBD1. Input material: peripheral blood. In nucleotides, the CDR3 is TGCAGCGCCGGACAGGGGCTAGGAAACACTGAAGCTTTCTTT. It is translated as CSAGQGLGNTEAFF.